This entry concerns a single TCR beta chain. TCRdb re-analysed the RT-PCR reads in MiXCR, keeping a single row per CDR3 protein. This table holds a few hundred thousand distinct CDR3 sequences, over 9% found once. These data belong to a study of response to subunit inactivated influenza vaccine. This CDR3 comprises 16 residues. Germline values: CDR1 SGHAT, CDR2 FQNNGV. V lost 6 bases and J 1 base, leaving 17 bases between the germline ends. In addition, the sample was reused for a study of T cells expressing NK-cell markers. That work adds: The cDNA for TCR beta came from 5'RACE template switching with UMIs. The TCR beta repertoires originated in sorted CD3+CD56+NKG2C+, CD3+CD56+NKG2C- and CD3+CD56-NKG2C+ T cells. Just one sequenced donor of eight was HCMV-seronegative, while seven were seropositive. Over 5 donors carried dominant NKG2C+ clonotypes that made up roughly 1.0-7.0% of their CD8+ T cells. The CD3+CD56-NKG2C+ fraction was also led by these clonotypes in several donors.

The source was PBMCs from blood, collected on the day of vaccination. This clonotype was obtained from a man aged 50-59 years who received an inactivated influenza vaccine. This sequence joins TRBV11-2 and TRBJ2-3; D remains unclear. The CDR3 protein is CASSSLTGGGTDTQYF. The CDR3 DNA sequence: TGTGCCAGCAGTTCACTCACGGGTGGCGGCACAGATACGCAGTATTTT.